Sequencing of this T cell receptor beta chain was carried out in a study of blood T cells in healthy people across ages. A J-beta primer mix and a sample-barcoded 5' primer were used in a second PCR of about 6 to 12 cycles. TCRdb re-analysed the 5' RACE reads in MiXCR, keeping a single row per CDR3 protein. This table holds about 1.4 million distinct CDR3 sequences, approximately 59% found once. Study results and caveats: Investigators viewed diversity estimates from one million T cells as underestimates, the study reported.

CDR1 and CDR2 from the germline V gene are KGHSH and LQKENI. The CDR3 contains 17 residues. Trimming left V 3 bases short and J 6 bases short, with 23 bases between. At least 6 micrograms of total RNA were extracted per sample. This clonotype turned up a few times. Its antigen is unknown. V and J are TRBV18 and TRBJ1-1; TRBD1 is a possible D gene (5 bases). What was sequenced was blood. The TCR originated in a man aged 18 to 29 in good health. This CDR3 is CASSPGGRTSTHAEAFF. DNA of the CDR3: TGTGCCAGCTCACCGGGGGGACGGACCTCCACCCACGCTGAAGCTTTCTTT.